These 6 T cell receptor beta chains were sequenced from one sample in a study of low-dose radiotherapy and immunotherapy resistance in tumors. Both TCRalpha and TCRbeta chains were reverse transcribed with V-gene-specific primers. Amplification of TCRs used a constant-region primer and V-primer adapter for approximately 18 PCR cycles. TCRdb used MiXCR to reprocess the reads, holding one entry per CDR3 protein. This table holds 31,000 or so distinct CDR3 sequences, about 49% found once. Time point meaning: after trial treatment. Treatment here: LDRT plus nivolumab, ipilimumab, low-dose cyclophosphamide and aspirin (RACIN trial). Sequenced material: PBMCs, taken after low-dose radiotherapy plus immunotherapy. Source of these receptors: a male donor with gallbladder cancer.

This clonotype was counted many times. This chain uses TRBV6-5 with TRBJ2-3; 7 positions agree with TRBD2. The V segment lost 2 bases and the J segment 4 bases; nucleotides outside the gene matches: 9. There are 16 residues in the CDR3. CDR1 and CDR2 from the germline V gene are MNHEY and SVGAGI. CDR3 loop: CASSYLSGSSSDTQYF. The CDR3 coding sequence is TGTGCCAGCAGTTACCTTAGCGGGTCATCCTCAGATACGCAGTATTTT.

This clonotype has at least ten counts. An end of the junction differs from the germline gene, which may be a read error. The chain uses TRBV20-1 and TRBJ2-5, with 7 nucleotides matching TRBD2. From germline, CDR1 is DFQATT and CDR2 SNEGSKA (reference sequence). The CDR3 runs 15 residues. The CDR3: CSARGLGVLQETQYF. The CDR3 region has the DNA TGCAGTGCGAGAGGACTAGGAGTTCTCCAAGAGACCCAGTACTTC.

This chain connects TRBV28 to TRBJ1-2; D gene unclear. Trimming removed 5 bases at V and 5 bases at J, with 9 bases between. CDR1 and CDR2 from the germline V gene are MDHEN and SYDVKM. There are 12 residues in the CDR3. CDR3 region: CASSPSGYGYTF. The CDR3 region has the DNA TGTGCCAGCAGTCCCTCGGGGTATGGCTACACCTTC.

This clonotype is labeled medium-sized. J is TRBJ2-7 and V is TRBV28; D might be TRBD2 (5 bases). V was pared by 7 bases and J by 6 bases, with 10 bases between. The CDR3 length is 11 residues. CDR1 is MDHEN, CDR2 SYDVKM, per germline. The CDR3 bases are TGTGCCAGCACAGCGAGGGCCGAGCAGTACTTC. This gives the protein CASTARAEQYF.

The V gene is TRBV12-3 or TRBV12-4, the J gene TRBJ1-2; D uncertain. The CDR3 covers 13 residues. V was trimmed by 3 bases and J by 3 bases, leaving 8 bases between them. The CDR3 region has the DNA TGTGCCAGCAGTTTGAGACAAGACTATGGCTACACCTTC. It translates to CASSLRQDYGYTF.

The gene calls are TRBV9 and TRBJ2-7; possible D gene TRBD2, 5 bases. In germline, CDR1 is SGDLS, CDR2 YYNGEE. The V gene lost 1 base and the J gene lost 5 bases, with 13 bases spanning the gap. The CDR3 is 14 residues long. CDR3 in DNA: TGTGCCAGCAGCGTAACCGGACTGGGCGACGAGCAGTACTTC. Encoded protein: CASSVTGLGDEQYF.